This T cell receptor beta chain was captured by sequencing in a study of cytomegalovirus exposure and HLA in healthy donors. The PCR contained 60 Vbeta and 13 Jbeta primers. Generated by immunoSEQ multiplex PCR, the TCRdb table keeps only in-frame clones and is missing some. The table records around 190,000 clones, 65% to 85% of them present only once. Germline V lookup: CDR1 SGHRS, CDR2 YFSETQ. This CDR3 has 17 residues. Losses at the gene ends were 4 bases for V and 1 base for J; bases not matched to a gene: 10. This chain links TRBV5-1 with TRBJ2-2; 7 bases agree with TRBD1. The receptor's source is a woman in her thirties in good health and CMV-seronegative. Sequencing was carried out using PBMCs. CDR3 sequence: CASSIVPGQMNTGELFF. The CDR3 nucleotides read TGCGCCAGCAGCATCGTCCCGGGACAGATGAACACCGGGGAGCTGTTTTTT.